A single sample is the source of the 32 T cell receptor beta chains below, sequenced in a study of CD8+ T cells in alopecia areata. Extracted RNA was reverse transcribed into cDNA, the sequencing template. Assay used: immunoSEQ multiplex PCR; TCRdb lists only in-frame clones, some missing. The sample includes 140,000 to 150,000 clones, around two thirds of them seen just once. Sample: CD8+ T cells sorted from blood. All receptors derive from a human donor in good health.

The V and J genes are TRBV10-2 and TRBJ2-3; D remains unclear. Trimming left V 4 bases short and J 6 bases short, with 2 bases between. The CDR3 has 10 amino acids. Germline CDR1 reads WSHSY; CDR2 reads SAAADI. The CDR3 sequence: CASSGDTQYF. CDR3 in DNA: TGCGCCAGCAGTGGTGATACGCAGTATTTT.

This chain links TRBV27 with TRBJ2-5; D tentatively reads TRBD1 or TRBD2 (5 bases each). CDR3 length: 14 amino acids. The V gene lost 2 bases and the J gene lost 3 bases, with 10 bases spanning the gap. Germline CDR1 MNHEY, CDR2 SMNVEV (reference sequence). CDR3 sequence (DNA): TGTGCCAGCAGTTTAATCGGGGCGGAAGAGACCCAGTACTTC. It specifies CASSLIGAEETQYF.

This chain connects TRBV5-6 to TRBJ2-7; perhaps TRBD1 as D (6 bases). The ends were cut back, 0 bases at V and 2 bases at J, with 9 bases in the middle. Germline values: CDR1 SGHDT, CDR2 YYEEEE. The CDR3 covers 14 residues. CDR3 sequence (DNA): TGTGCCAGCAGCTTGGGACAGGCCCCCTACGAGCAGTACTTC. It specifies CASSLGQAPYEQYF.

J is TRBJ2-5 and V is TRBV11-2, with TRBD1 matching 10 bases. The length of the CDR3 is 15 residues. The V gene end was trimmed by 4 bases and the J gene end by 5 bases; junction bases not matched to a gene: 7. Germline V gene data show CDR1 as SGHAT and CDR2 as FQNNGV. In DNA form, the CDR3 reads TGTGCCAGCAGCTATCTCGGGACAGGGGTCGAGACCCAGTACTTC. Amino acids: CASSYLGTGVETQYF.

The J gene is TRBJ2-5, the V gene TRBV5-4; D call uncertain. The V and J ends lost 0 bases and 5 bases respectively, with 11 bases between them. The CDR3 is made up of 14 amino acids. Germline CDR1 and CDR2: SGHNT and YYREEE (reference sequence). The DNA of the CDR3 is TGTGCCAGCAGCTTGGAGGGCGCCCCGGAGACCCAGTACTTC. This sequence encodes CASSLEGAPETQYF.

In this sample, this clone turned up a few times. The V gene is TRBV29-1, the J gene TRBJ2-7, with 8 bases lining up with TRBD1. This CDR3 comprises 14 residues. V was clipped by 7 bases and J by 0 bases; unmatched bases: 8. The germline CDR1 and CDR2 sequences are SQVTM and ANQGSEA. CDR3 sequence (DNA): TGCAGCGGCGGACAGGGAAGTTACTCCTACGAGCAGTACTTC. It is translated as CSGGQGSYSYEQYF.

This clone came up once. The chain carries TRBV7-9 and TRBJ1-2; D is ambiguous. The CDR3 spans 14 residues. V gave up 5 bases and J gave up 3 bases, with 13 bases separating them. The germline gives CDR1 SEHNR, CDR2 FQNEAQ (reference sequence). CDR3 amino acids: CASSGIGVYYGYTF. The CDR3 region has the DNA TGTGCCAGCAGCGGGATCGGGGTCTACTATGGCTACACCTTC.

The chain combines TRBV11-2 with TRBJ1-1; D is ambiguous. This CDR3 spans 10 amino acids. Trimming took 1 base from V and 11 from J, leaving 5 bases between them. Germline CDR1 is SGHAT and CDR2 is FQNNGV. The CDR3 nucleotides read TGTGCCAGCAGCTTAGGAGACGCTTTCTTT. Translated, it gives CASSLGDAFF.

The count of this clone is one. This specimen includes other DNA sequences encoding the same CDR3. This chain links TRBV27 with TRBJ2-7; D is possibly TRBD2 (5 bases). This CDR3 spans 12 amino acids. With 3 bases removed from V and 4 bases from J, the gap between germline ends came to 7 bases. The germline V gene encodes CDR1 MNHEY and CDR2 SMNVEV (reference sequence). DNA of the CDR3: TGTGCCAGCAGTTTGTCGGGGTACGAGCAGTACTTC. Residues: CASSLSGYEQYF.

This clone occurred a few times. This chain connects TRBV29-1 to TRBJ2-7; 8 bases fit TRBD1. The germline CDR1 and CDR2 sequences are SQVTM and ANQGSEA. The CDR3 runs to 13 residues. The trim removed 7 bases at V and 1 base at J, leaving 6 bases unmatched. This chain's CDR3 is CSAGQGESYEQYF. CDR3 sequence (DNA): TGCAGCGCCGGACAGGGAGAATCCTACGAGCAGTACTTC.

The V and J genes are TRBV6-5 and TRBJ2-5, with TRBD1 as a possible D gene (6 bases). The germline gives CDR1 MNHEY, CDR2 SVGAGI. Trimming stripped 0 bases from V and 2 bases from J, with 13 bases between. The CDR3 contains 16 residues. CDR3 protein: CASSYSMGQGQETQYF. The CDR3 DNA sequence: TGTGCCAGCAGTTACTCAATGGGTCAGGGGCAAGAGACCCAGTACTTC.

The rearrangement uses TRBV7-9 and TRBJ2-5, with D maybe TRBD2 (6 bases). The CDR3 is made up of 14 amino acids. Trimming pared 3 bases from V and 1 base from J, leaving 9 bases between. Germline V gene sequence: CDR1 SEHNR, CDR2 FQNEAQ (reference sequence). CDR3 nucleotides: TGTGCCAGCAGCTTTGAGGGAGGCCAAGAGACCCAGTACTTC. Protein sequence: CASSFEGGQETQYF. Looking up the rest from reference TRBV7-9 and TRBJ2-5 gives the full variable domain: DTGVSQNPRHKITKRGQNVTFRCDPISEHNRLYWYRQTLGQGPEFLTYFQNEAQLEKSRLLSDRFSAERPKGSFSTLEIQRTEQGDSAMYLCASSFEGGQETQYFGPGTRLLVL.

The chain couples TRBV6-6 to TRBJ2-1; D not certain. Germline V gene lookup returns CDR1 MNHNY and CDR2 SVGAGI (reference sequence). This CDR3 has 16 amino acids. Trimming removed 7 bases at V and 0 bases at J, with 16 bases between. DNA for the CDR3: TGTGCCAGCACCCCAGCCCCAGGAAGCTCCTACAATGAGCAGTTCTTC. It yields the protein CASTPAPGSSYNEQFF.

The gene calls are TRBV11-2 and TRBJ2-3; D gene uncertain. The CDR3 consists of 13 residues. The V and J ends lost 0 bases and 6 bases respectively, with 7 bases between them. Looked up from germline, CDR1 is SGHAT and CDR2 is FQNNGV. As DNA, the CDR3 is TGTGCCAGCAGCTTAGATAGTATGGATACGCAGTATTTT. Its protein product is CASSLDSMDTQYF.

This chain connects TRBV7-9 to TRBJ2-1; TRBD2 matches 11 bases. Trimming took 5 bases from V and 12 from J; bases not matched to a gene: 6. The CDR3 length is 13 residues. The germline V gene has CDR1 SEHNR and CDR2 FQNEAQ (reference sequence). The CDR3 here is CASSPGLADGQFF. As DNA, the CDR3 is TGTGCCAGCAGCCCGGGACTAGCGGATGGGCAGTTCTTC.

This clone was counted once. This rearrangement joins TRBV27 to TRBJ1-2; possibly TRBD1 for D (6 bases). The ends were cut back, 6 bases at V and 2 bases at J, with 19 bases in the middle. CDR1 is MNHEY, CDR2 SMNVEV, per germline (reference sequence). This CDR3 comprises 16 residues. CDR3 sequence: CASRDRTGPGNYGYTF. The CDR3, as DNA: TGTGCCAGCAGGGACCGTACAGGGCCAGGGAACTATGGCTACACCTTC.

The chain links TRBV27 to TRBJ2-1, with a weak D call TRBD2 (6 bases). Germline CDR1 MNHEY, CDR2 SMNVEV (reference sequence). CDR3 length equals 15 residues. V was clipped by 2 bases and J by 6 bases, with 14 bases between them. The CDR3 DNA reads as TGTGCCAGCAGTTTAAGACCGGGAGTAGGCAATGAGCAGTTCTTC. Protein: CASSLRPGVGNEQFF.

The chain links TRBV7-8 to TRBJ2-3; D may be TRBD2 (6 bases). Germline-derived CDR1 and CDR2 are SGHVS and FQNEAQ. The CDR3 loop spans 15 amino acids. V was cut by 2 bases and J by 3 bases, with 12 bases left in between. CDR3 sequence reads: CASSLPLGRTDTQYF. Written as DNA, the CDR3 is TGTGCCAGCAGCTTACCCCTAGGGAGGACAGATACGCAGTATTTT.

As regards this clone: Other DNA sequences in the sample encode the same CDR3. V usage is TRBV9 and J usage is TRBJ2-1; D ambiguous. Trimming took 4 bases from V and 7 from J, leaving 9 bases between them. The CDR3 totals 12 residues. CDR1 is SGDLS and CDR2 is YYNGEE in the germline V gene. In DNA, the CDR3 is TGTGCCAGCAGCCCCCGGGTAAATGAGCAGTTCTTC. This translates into CASSPRVNEQFF.

CDR3 in amino acids: CASSPDTDEQFF. The CDR3, as DNA: TGTGCCAGCAGTCCGGACACGGATGAGCAGTTCTTC. The rearrangement uses TRBV6-5 and TRBJ2-1; maybe TRBD1 (5 bases). The CDR3 is 12 residues long. V was shortened by 5 bases and J by 8 bases, with 10 bases between the two germline ends. Looked up from germline, CDR1 is MNHEY and CDR2 is SVGAGI.

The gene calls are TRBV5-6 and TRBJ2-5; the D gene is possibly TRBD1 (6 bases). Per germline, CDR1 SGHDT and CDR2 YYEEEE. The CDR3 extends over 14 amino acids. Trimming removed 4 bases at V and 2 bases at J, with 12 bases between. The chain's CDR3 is CASSGTDRQETQYF. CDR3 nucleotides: TGTGCCAGCAGCGGCACCGACAGGCAAGAGACCCAGTACTTC.

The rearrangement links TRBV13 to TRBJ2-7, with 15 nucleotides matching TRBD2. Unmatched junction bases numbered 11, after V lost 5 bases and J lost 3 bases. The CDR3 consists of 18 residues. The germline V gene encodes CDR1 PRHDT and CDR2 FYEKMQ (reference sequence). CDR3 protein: CASSPGLAGGVGFYEQYF. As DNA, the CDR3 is TGTGCCAGCAGCCCGGGACTAGCGGGAGGAGTAGGTTTCTACGAGCAGTACTTC.

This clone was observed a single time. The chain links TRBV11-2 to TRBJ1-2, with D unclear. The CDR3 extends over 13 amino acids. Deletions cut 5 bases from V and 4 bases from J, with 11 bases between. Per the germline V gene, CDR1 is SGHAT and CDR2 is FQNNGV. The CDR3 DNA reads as TGTGCCAGCAGCCCCGGCAGTTCCTATGGCTACACCTTC. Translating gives CASSPGSSYGYTF. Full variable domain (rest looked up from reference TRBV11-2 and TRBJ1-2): EAGVAQSPRYKIIEKRQSVAFWCNPISGHATLYWYQQILGQGPKLLIQFQNNGVVDDSQLPKDRFSAERLKGVDSTLKIQPAKLEDSAVYLCASSPGSSYGYTFGSGTRLTVV.

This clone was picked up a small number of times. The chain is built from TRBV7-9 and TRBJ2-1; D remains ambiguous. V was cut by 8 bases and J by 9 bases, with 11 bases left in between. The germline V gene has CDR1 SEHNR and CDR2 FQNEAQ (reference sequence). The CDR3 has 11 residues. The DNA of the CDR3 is TGTGCCAGCCGTAACTCGGGTGAGCAGTTCTTC. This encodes CASRNSGEQFF. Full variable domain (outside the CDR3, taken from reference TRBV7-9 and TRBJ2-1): DTGVSQNPRHKITKRGQNVTFRCDPISEHNRLYWYRQTLGQGPEFLTYFQNEAQLEKSRLLSDRFSAERPKGSFSTLEIQRTEQGDSAMYLCASRNSGEQFFGPGTRLTVL.

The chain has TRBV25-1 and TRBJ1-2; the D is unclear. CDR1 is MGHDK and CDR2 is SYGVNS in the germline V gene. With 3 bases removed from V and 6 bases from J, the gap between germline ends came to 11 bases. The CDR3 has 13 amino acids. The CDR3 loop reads CASSEAGGDGYTF. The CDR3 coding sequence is TGTGCCAGCAGTGAGGCAGGAGGAGATGGCTACACCTTC.

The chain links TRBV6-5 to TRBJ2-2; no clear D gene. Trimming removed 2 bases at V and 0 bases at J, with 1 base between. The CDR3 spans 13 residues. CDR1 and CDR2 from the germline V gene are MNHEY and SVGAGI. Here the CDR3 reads CASSYTNTGELFF. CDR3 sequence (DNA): TGTGCCAGCAGTTACACGAACACCGGGGAGCTGTTTTTT.

CDR3 residues: CASSTIAGGPGFYEQFF. The CDR3 DNA reads as TGTGCCAGCAGTACGATAGCGGGAGGGCCGGGTTTTTATGAGCAGTTCTTC. The chain employs TRBV27 and TRBJ2-1; 11 positions match TRBD2. This CDR3 is built from 17 residues. V lost 5 bases and J lost 8; bases outside the gene matches: 14. The germline CDR1 and CDR2 sequences are MNHEY and SMNVEV (reference sequence).

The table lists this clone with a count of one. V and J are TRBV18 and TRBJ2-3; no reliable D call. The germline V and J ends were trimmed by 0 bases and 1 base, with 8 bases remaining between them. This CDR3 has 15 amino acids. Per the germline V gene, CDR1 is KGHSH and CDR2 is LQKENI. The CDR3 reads CASSPPRQRTDTQYF. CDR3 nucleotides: TGTGCCAGCTCACCACCCCGGCAGCGCACAGATACGCAGTATTTT.

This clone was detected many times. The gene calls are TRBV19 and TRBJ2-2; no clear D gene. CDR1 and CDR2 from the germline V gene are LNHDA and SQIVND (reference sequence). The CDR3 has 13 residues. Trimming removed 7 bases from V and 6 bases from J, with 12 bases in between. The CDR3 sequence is CASTSFSPGELFF. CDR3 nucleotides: TGTGCCAGTACCTCGTTCTCCCCCGGGGAGCTGTTTTTT.

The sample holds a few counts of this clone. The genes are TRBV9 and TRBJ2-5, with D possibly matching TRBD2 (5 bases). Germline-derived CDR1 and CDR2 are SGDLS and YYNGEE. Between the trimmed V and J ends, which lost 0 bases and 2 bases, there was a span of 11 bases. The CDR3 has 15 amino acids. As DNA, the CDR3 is TGTGCCAGCAGCGTAGAGGCTAGCAGTCAAGAGACCCAGTACTTC. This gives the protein CASSVEASSQETQYF.

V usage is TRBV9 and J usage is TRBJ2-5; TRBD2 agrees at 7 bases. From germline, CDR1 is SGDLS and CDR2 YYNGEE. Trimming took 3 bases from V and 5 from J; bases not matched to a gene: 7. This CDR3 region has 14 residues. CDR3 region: CASSAAWGGETQYF. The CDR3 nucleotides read TGTGCCAGCAGCGCAGCTTGGGGAGGGGAGACCCAGTACTTC. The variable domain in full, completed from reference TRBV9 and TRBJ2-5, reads DSGVTQTPKHLITATGQRVTLRCSPRSGDLSVYWYQQSLDQGLQFLIQYYNGEERAKGNILERFSAQQFPDLHSELNLSSLELGDSALYFCASSAAWGGETQYFGPGTRLLVL.

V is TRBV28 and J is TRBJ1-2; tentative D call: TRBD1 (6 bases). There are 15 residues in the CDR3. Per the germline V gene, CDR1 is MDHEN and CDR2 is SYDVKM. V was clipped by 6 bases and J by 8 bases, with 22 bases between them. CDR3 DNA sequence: TGTGCCAGCAGCTGGGGAGTGCGGAACAGGGACGGCTACACCTTC. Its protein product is CASSWGVRNRDGYTF.